Following are 20 T cell receptor beta chains from one sample sequenced in a study of cytomegalovirus exposure and HLA in healthy donors. The PCR ran on 60 Vbeta and 13 Jbeta primers. Data came from immunoSEQ multiplex PCR; TCRdb stores just in-frame clones and leaves some out. Among 96,000 or so clones listed, approximately 74% were seen once. The sequenced sample consisted of PBMCs. The origin of the receptors is a woman in her seventies in good health and CMV-seropositive.

This clone showed up just once. The V and J genes are TRBV23-1 and TRBJ2-1; possible D gene TRBD2, 7 bases. TRBV23-1 has ORF status, its function being uncertain. Trimming shortened V by 4 bases and J by 4 bases, and 17 bases separated the two germline ends. The CDR3 runs to 16 residues. The CDR3 protein is CASSPNEGGGYNEQFF. CDR3 bases: TGCGCCAGCAGTCCCAACGAGGGGGGGGGTTACAATGAGCAGTTCTTC.

This chain links TRBV27 with TRBJ1-2; 11 bases are shared with TRBD1. The CDR3 extends over 14 amino acids. Unmatched junction bases numbered 12, after V lost 4 bases and J lost 14 bases. CDR1 is MNHEY, CDR2 SMNVEV, per germline (reference sequence). In nucleotides, the CDR3 is TGTGCCAGCAGTTCCCTTGGGACAGGGGGGCACCGGACCTTC. Encoded protein: CASSSLGTGGHRTF.

This rearrangement joins TRBV4-2 to TRBJ2-2; 13 nucleotides match TRBD2. J gave up 5 bases and V 4 bases, and 7 bases lay outside the gene matches. The CDR3 is 17 amino acids. Per the germline V gene, CDR1 is LGHNA and CDR2 is YNFKEQ. CDR3 sequence: CASSPIPGLAGTGELFF. CDR3 nucleotide sequence: TGTGCCAGCAGCCCCATTCCGGGACTAGCGGGGACCGGGGAGCTGTTTTTT.

This chain joins TRBV29-1 and TRBJ2-2; 8 bases are a match to TRBD2. The CDR3 runs 14 residues. With V trimmed by 4 bases and J by 4 bases, 5 bases remained unmatched. Germline values: CDR1 SQVTM, CDR2 ANQGSEA. CDR3: CSVGSGGTTGELFF. Here the CDR3 DNA reads TGCAGCGTTGGCAGCGGGGGAACCACCGGGGAGCTGTTTTTT.

The chain carries TRBV21-1 and TRBJ2-1; TRBD1 is the table's D call and was not checked against the DNA. TRBV21-1 is listed as a pseudogene. CDR3 length: 10 amino acids. The CDR3 region is CASSRGGQFF. For the CDR3, the DNA is TGTGCCAGCAGCCGAGGGGGGCAGTTCTTC.

The CDR3 DNA sequence: TGTGCCAGTAGTGGCGGACAGGCCTCCTTGAGGAGGGGCTACACCTTC. Translation gives CASSGGQASLRRGYTF. The genes are TRBV19 and TRBJ1-2; 7 positions match TRBD1. J lost 8 bases, V lost 5 bases, and 17 bases had no gene match. The CDR3 totals 16 residues. Germline CDR1 and CDR2: LNHDA and SQIVND (reference sequence).

This clone was observed a handful of times. The genes are TRBV4-3 and TRBJ1-4; D possibly corresponds to TRBD1 (5 bases). The CDR3 has 14 residues. The germline V gene has CDR1 LGHNA and CDR2 YSLEER. The V gene lost 4 bases and the J gene lost 8 bases, with 14 bases spanning the gap. The CDR3 DNA is TGCGCCAGCAGCCCGTCTTTCCGGGGGGAAAAACTGTTTTTT. The encoded protein is CASSPSFRGEKLFF.

The CDR3 loop is CASSSGTAQYEQYF. The CDR3 bases are TGTGCCAGCAGTTCCGGGACAGCTCAATACGAGCAGTACTTC. The chain employs TRBV28 and TRBJ2-7, with 7 bases matching TRBD1. Germline trimming cut 4 bases from V and 4 bases from J; bases unmatched to any gene: 7. Germline CDR1 MDHEN, CDR2 SYDVKM. The CDR3 runs 14 residues.

This clone was counted a few times. The chain joins TRBV14 to TRBJ2-7, with TRBD1 matching 7 bases. The CDR3 extends over 13 amino acids. Trimming cost V 4 bases and J 4 bases; bases outside gene matches: 4. Germline CDR1 reads SGHDN; CDR2 reads FVKESK. In nucleotides, the CDR3 is TGTGCCAGCAGCCGAGGGACAGTGTACGAGCAGTACTTC. This sequence encodes CASSRGTVYEQYF.

The gene calls are TRBV27 and TRBJ2-7, with D tentatively TRBD1 (6 bases). The V end lost 6 bases, the J end lost 5 bases, and 14 bases lay between the germline ends. This CDR3 region has 13 residues. Germline assignment: CDR1 MNHEY and CDR2 SMNVEV (reference sequence). This CDR3 is CASRDTGPNEQYF. Written as DNA, the CDR3 is TGTGCCAGCAGAGATACAGGGCCCAACGAGCAGTACTTC.

This clone occurred a few times. The chain recombines TRBV7-2 with TRBJ2-7; maybe TRBD2 (7 bases). V was clipped by 5 bases and J by 2 bases, with 13 bases between them. CDR1 is SGHTA, CDR2 FQGNSA, per germline. This CDR3 has 14 amino acids. The CDR3 bases are TGTGCCAGCAGCCTCGCGGGGGCCCCCTACGAGCAGTACTTC. Translated, it gives CASSLAGAPYEQYF.

This clone was seen more than once but under ten times. This chain joins TRBV28 and TRBJ2-5; 10 bases fit TRBD2. The germline V gene has CDR1 MDHEN and CDR2 SYDVKM. Unmatched junction bases numbered 4, after V lost 1 base and J lost 5 bases. The CDR3 spans 15 residues. The CDR3 reads CASSLYASGSETQYF. The CDR3 DNA is TGTGCCAGCAGTTTATATGCTAGCGGGAGTGAGACCCAGTACTTC.

The chain employs TRBV7-2 and TRBJ1-4, with D hard to call. V dropped 5 bases and J dropped 0 bases, with 10 bases sitting between them. Germline V gene lookup returns CDR1 SGHTA and CDR2 FQGNSA. CDR3 size: 15 residues. This CDR3 reads CASSLRRSTNEKLFF. The CDR3 bases are TGTGCCAGCAGCCTACGAAGATCAACTAATGAAAAACTGTTTTTT.

This clone came up a few times. J is TRBJ1-4 and V is TRBV28; no reliable D call. Germline assignment: CDR1 MDHEN and CDR2 SYDVKM. The CDR3 spans 16 residues. V was trimmed by 4 bases and J by 2 bases, leaving 14 bases between them. The CDR3 coding sequence is TGTGCCAGCAGTTCCCCCAACAGTTTCACTAATGAAAAACTGTTTTTT. This sequence encodes CASSSPNSFTNEKLFF.

The chain carries TRBV6-6 and TRBJ2-7; D is perhaps TRBD1 (6 bases). Trimming removed 0 bases from V and 3 bases from J, with 12 bases in between. The germline V gene encodes CDR1 MNHNY and CDR2 SVGAGI (reference sequence). This CDR3 is 15 amino acids long. The CDR3 is CASSYSLEGGYEQYF. CDR3 DNA: TGTGCCAGCAGTTACTCGTTGGAAGGGGGCTACGAGCAGTACTTC.

The rearrangement joins TRBV4-1 to TRBJ2-3, with D maybe TRBD2 (6 bases). V lost 0 bases and J lost 1, with 11 bases in between. CDR1 and CDR2 from the germline V gene are MGHRA and YSYEKL. The CDR3 covers 16 residues. Written as DNA, the CDR3 is TGCGCCAGCAGCCAAGAGGGGGGTCTGGGCACAGATACGCAGTATTTT. This sequence encodes CASSQEGGLGTDTQYF.

This clone is medium-sized by share. The chain has TRBV7-8 and TRBJ2-1; D is undetermined. The length of the CDR3 is 14 residues. Germline V gene sequence: CDR1 SGHVS, CDR2 FQNEAQ. The germline V and J ends were trimmed by 4 bases and 8 bases, with 15 bases remaining between them. CDR3 in DNA: TGTGCCAGCAGCTCTAAGCCAGACAACGATGAGCAGTTCTTC. Residues: CASSSKPDNDEQFF.

This rearrangement joins TRBV7-6 to TRBJ2-5; 9 bases fit TRBD1. V was pared by 2 bases and J by 5 bases, with 9 bases of the junction left unmatched. Germline values: CDR1 SGHVS, CDR2 FNYEAQ. CDR3 size: 16 residues. CDR3 loop: CASSLMTGTGRETQYF. The CDR3, as DNA: TGTGCCAGCAGCTTAATGACCGGGACAGGGCGGGAGACCCAGTACTTC.

The chain carries TRBV6-5 and TRBJ2-3; 8 bases map to TRBD2. CDR1 MNHEY and CDR2 SVGAGI come from the germline V gene. The length of the CDR3 is 16 residues. V was pared by 2 bases and J by 1 base, with 5 bases of the junction left unmatched. CDR3 protein: CASSYVGAGGTDTQYF. In nucleotides, the CDR3 is TGTGCCAGCAGTTACGTTGGAGCGGGGGGCACAGATACGCAGTATTTT.

The rearrangement uses TRBV6-1 and TRBJ2-5, with TRBD1 identical over 9 bases. The CDR3 loop spans 13 amino acids. CDR1 MNHNS and CDR2 SASEGT come from the germline V gene. With 7 bases clipped from V and 4 bases from J, the junction kept 4 bases outside the gene matches. The CDR3 DNA is TGTGCCAGCACGCGGGACAGGGTAGAGACCCAGTACTTC. This encodes CASTRDRVETQYF.